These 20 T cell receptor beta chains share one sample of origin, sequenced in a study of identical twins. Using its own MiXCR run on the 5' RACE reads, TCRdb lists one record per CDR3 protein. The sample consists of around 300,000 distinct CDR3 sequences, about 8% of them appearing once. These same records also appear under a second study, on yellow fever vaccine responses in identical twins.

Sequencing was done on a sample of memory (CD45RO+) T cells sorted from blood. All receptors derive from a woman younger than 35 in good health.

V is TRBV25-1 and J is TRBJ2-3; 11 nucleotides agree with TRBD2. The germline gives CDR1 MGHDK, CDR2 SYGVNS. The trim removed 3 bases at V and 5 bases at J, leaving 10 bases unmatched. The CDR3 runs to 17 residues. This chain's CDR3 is CASSDPLSGGARDTQYF. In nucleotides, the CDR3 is TGTGCCAGCAGTGACCCACTTAGCGGGGGGGCGAGAGATACGCAGTATTTT.

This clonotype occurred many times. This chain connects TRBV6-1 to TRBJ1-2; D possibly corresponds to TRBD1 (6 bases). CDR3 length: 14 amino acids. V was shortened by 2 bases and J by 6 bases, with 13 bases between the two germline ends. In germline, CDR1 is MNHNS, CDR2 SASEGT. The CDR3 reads CASSERQGNNGYTF. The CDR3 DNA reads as TGTGCCAGCAGTGAACGTCAGGGGAACAATGGCTACACCTTC.

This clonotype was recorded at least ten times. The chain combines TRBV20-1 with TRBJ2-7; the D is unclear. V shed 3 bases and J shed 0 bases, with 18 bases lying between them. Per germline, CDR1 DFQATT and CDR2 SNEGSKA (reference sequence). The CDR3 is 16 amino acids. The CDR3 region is CSASSSPKGGSYEQYF. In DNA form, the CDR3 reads TGCAGTGCTAGTAGTAGCCCCAAGGGTGGCTCCTACGAGCAGTACTTC.

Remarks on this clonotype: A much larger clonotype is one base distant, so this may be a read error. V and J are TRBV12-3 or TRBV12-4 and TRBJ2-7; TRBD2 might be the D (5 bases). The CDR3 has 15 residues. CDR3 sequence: CASSLAGYGSYEQNF. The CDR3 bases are TGTGCCAGCAGTTTGGCGGGTTATGGCTCCTACGAGCAGAACTTC.

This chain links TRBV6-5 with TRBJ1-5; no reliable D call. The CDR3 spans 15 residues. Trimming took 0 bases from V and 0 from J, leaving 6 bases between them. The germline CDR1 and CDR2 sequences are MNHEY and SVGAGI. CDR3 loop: CASSYSQFSNQPQHF. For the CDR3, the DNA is TGTGCCAGCAGTTACTCCCAGTTTAGCAATCAGCCCCAGCATTTT.

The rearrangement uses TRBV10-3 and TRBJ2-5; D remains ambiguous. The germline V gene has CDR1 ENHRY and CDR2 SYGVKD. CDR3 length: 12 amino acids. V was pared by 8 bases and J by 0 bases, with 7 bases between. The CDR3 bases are TGTGCCATCTCCGAGTACCAAGAGACCCAGTACTTC. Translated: CAISEYQETQYF.

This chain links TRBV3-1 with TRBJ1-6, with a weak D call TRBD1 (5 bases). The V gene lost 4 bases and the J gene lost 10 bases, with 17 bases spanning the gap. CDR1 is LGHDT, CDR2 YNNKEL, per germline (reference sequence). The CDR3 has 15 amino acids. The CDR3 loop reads CASSPPKGLGSPLHF. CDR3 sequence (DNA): TGTGCCAGCAGCCCCCCGAAGGGGCTTGGATCACCCCTCCACTTT.

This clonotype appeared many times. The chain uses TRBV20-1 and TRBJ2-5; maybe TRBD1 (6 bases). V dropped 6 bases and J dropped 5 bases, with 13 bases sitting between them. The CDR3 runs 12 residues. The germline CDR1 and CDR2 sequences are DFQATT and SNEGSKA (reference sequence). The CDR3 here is CSAPGVRETQYF. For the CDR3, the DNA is TGCAGTGCACCAGGGGTTCGGGAGACCCAGTACTTC.

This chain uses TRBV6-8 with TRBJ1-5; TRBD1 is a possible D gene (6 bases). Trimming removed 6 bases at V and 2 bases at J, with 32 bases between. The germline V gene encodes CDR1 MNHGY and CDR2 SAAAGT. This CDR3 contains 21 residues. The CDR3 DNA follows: TGTGCCAGCAGCTACAGCATTTTCGGACAGTCCTTTCAAGAGGGCAATCAGCCCCAGCATTTT. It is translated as CASSYSIFGQSFQEGNQPQHF.

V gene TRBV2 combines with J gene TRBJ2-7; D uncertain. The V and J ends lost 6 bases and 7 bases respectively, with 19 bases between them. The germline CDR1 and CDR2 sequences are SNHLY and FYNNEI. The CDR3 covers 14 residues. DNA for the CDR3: TGTGCCAGCAGGGTTGTGAGTGGTAAGACGGAGCAGTACTTC. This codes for CASRVVSGKTEQYF.

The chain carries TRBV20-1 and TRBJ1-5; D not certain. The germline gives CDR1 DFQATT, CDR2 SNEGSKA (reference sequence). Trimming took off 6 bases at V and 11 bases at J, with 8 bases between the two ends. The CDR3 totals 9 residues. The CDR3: CSAPEAQHF. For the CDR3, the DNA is TGCAGTGCCCCGGAAGCCCAGCATTTT.

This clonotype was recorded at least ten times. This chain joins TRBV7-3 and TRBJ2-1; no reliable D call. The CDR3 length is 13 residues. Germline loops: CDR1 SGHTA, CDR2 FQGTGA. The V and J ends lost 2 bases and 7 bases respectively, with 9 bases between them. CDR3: CASSLVGGNEQFF. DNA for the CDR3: TGTGCCAGCAGCTTAGTGGGTGGGAATGAGCAGTTCTTC.

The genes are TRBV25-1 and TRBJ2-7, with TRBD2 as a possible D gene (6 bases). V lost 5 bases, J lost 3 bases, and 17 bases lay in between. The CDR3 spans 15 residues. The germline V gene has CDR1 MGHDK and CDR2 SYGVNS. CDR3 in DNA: TGTGCCAGCAGTTCTGGCGGGGCCGGGGGCTACGAGCAGTACTTC. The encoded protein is CASSSGGAGGYEQYF.

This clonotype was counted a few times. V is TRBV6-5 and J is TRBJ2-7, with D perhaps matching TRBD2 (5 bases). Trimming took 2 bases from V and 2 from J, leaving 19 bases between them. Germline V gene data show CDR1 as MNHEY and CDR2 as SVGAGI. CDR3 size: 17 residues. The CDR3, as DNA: TGTGCCAGCAGTTACCGAATAGGGCTGCTAGCCACCTACGAGCAGTACTTC. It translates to CASSYRIGLLATYEQYF.

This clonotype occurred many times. CDR3 sequence: CATSRETGGSEQFF. DNA of the CDR3: TGTGCCACCAGCAGAGAAACGGGGGGAAGTGAGCAGTTCTTC. This chain links TRBV15 with TRBJ2-1, with 7 positions matching TRBD2. V gave up 0 bases and J gave up 9 bases; unmatched junction bases: 5. Germline loops: CDR1 LNHNV, CDR2 YYDKDF (reference sequence). CDR3 length equals 14 residues.

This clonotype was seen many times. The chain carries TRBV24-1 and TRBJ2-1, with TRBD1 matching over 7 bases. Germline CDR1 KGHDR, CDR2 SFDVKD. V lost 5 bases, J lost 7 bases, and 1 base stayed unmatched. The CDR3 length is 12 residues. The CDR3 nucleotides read TGTGCCACCAGTGCCAGGGGGAATGAGCAGTTCTTC. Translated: CATSARGNEQFF.

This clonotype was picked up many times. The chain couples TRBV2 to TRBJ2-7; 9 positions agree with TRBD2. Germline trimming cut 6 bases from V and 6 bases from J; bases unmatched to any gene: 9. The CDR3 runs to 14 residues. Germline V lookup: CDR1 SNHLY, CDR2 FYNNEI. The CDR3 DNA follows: TGTGCCAGCAGGTTTAGCGGGAGTATATTCGAGCAGTACTTC. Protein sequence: CASRFSGSIFEQYF.

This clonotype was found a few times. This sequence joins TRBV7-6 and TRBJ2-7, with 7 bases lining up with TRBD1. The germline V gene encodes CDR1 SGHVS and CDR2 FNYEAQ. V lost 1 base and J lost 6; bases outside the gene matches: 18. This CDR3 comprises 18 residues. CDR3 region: CASSLDQDIGRGSLEQYF. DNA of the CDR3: TGTGCCAGCAGCTTAGACCAGGACATTGGCAGGGGGAGTCTCGAGCAGTACTTC.

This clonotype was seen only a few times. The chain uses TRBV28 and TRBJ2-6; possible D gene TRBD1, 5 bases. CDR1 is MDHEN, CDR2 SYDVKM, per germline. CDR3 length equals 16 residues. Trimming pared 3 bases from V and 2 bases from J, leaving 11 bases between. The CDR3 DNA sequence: TGTGCCAGCAGTTTCTTGGGGCTTACTGGGGCCAACGTCCTGACTTTC. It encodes CASSFLGLTGANVLTF.

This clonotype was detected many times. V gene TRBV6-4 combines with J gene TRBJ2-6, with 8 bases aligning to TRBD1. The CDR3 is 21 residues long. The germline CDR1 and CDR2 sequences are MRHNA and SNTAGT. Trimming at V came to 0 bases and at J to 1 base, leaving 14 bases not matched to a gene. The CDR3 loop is CASSDSIILGQGSSGANVLTF. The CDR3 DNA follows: TGTGCCAGCAGTGACTCGATAATTCTAGGACAGGGATCATCTGGGGCCAACGTCCTGACTTTC.